This T cell receptor (beta chain) originates from a study of T cells in Graves' hyperthyroidism and ophthalmopathy. Study-level findings and limits: In the analysis, a 13 V-J model separated ophthalmopathy from stable hyperthyroidism. Median prediction lead before ophthalmopathy onset was 6.5 months with the model.

No ophthalmopathy progression within 18 months constituted stable Graves' hyperthyroidism. Participants, patients aged 18 to 65, had newly diagnosed hyperthyroidism with a duration under 2 months. Looked up from germline, CDR1 is SGHAT and CDR2 is FQDESV (reference sequence). V was pared by 5 bases and J by 2 bases, with 12 bases of the junction left unmatched. The CDR3 has 18 residues. Notes on this clonotype: What it recognizes is unknown.

TCR beta CDR3 sequences were amplified from RNA transcripts. Using the HTBI primer set, a first-round RT-PCR was run on the TCR CDR3. TCRdb processed the multiplex PCR reads anew with MiXCR; each CDR3 protein has one entry. This table has roughly 630,000 distinct CDR3 sequences, more than 15% appearing once. The TCR was taken from a woman aged 25 to 39 with Graves' hyperthyroidism. The sequenced sample was blood. This rearrangement joins TRBV11-1 to TRBJ2-3, with 11 bases that match TRBD2. CDR3 DNA sequence: TGTGCCAGCAGCCAATGGCCGACTAGCGGGACTCCCACAGATACGCAGTATTTT. Its protein is CASSQWPTSGTPTDTQYF.